The rows below give T cell receptor beta chains drawn from one sample of a study of T cells in narcolepsy. TCRdb's table, derived via immunoSEQ multiplex PCR, lists solely in-frame clones and lacks some. Of some 30,000 clones listed, 80% to 90% are singletons. Sequencing was done on a sample of memory (CD45RA-) CD4+ T cells from blood. The receptor set was obtained from a human donor in good health. The CDR3 runs from the conserved cysteine through the conserved F or W. The order of the fields is J gene, CDR3 length, clone size, D gene, V gene, CDR3 DNA, CDR3 protein. The D gene is left open where the match is weak. Expanded clones are given a class, and other clones once, few, many or no size at all.

TRBJ2-2,15,.,.,TRBV14,TGTGCCAGCAGCCAGTATTTCCCGAACACCGGGGAGCTGTTTTTT,CASSQYFPNTGELFF
TRBJ2-3,15,.,.,TRBV27,TGTGCCAGCAGTCTCCTACGGCTGGGGGCAGATACGCAGTATTTT,CASSLLRLGADTQYF
TRBJ2-1,14,.,.,TRBV6-6,TGTGCCAGCAGCCATATCGGCTCCTACAATGAGCAGTTCTTC,CASSHIGSYNEQFF
TRBJ2-5,15,.,TRBD1,TRBV18,TGTGCCAGCTCACCCGCCAGGGGGAGAGGAGAGACCCAGTACTTC,CASSPARGRGETQYF
TRBJ2-1,15,.,.,TRBV11-2,TGTGCCAGCAGCTTAGATTTGGCTAGGAACAATGAGCAGTTCTTC,CASSLDLARNNEQFF
TRBJ1-1,16,.,.,TRBV5-1,TGCGCCAGCAGCTTCCAGGGAAGGGAGTTCAACACTGAAGCTTTCTTT,CASSFQGREFNTEAFF
TRBJ1-4,16,once,TRBD1,TRBV4-3,TGCGCCAGCAGCCAAGATTTTCGGACAGGGGGTGAAAAACTGTTTTTT,CASSQDFRTGGEKLFF
TRBJ2-3,15,.,.,TRBV7-2,TGTGCCAGCAGCTTAGCTAGCGGTCCCACAGATACGCAGTATTTT,CASSLASGPTDTQYF
TRBJ2-7,14,.,.,TRBV4-2,TGTGCCAGCAGCCAGGCTACAGGCTCCTACGAGCAGTACTTC,CASSQATGSYEQYF
TRBJ1-5,14,.,.,TRBV19,TGTGCCAGTAGTCTTCCAGGGAGCAATCAGCCCCAGCATTTT,CASSLPGSNQPQHF
TRBJ1-2,14,.,.,TRBV5-4,TGTGCCAGCAGCTTGGCCCGGGGGCGAGGTGGCTACACCTTC,CASSLARGRGGYTF
TRBJ2-7,15,once,.,TRBV2,TGTGCCAGCAGCAGCCGGCAGGGTAAAGGCCACGAGCAGTACTTC,CASSSRQGKGHEQYF
TRBJ2-7,13,.,.,TRBV4-3,TGCGCCAGCAGCCAAGGGGGCACCTACGAGCAGTACTTC,CASSQGGTYEQYF
TRBJ2-1,14,few,.,TRBV15,TGTGCCACCCGGACCACAGGGAATCCGAATGAGCAGTTCTTC,CATRTTGNPNEQFF
TRBJ2-5,15,.,TRBD2,TRBV5-1,TGCGCCAGCTTTAGGGGACTAGCGGCCCCAGAGACCCAGTACTTC,CASFRGLAAPETQYF
TRBJ1-3,17,.,.,TRBV5-1,TGCGCCAGCAGCTTGGAATTGGCGGGGACATCTGGAAACACCATATATTTT,CASSLELAGTSGNTIYF
TRBJ1-3,16,.,.,TRBV9,TGTGCCAGCAGCGCCAACCCAGGGGTGGGTGGAAACACCATATATTTT,CASSANPGVGGNTIYF
TRBJ1-4,15,.,TRBD1,TRBV6-1,TGTGCCAGCAGTGATATGACAGGGAGTAATGAAAAACTGTTTTTT,CASSDMTGSNEKLFF
TRBJ1-1,12,.,.,TRBV18,TGTGCCAGCTCGGGAGAAGCAAATCAGGCTTTCTTT,CASSGEANQAFF
TRBJ1-5,16,.,.,TRBV4-1,TGCGCCAGCAGCCAAGGAGAGGGATTAAGCAATCAGCCCCAGCATTTT,CASSQGEGLSNQPQHF
TRBJ1-2,17,.,.,TRBV15,TGTGCCACCAGCGTAGACCGAGGGTGTGGAAAGACCTATGGCTACACCTTC,CATSVDRGCGKTYGYTF
TRBJ1-4,15,.,TRBD1,TRBV7-2,TGTGCCAGCAGCTTATCTACAGGGGAAGGGGAAAAACTGTTTTTT,CASSLSTGEGEKLFF